Listed below are T cell receptor beta chains from one sample, sequenced in a study of identical twins. TCRdb re-called the 5' RACE reads through MiXCR, storing one row per CDR3 protein. In the table there are about 1.7 million distinct CDR3 sequences, around 33% of which are singletons. Sequencing was done on a sample of cord blood. These receptors were taken from a newborn girl in good health. Each CDR3 is given with its conserved first and last residue. A D gene is named only where the DNA matches it firmly. Clone size is shown for a subset of rows, as once, few, many or a class of expanded clone.

>few|-|TRBJ1-2|TRBV28
TGTGCCAGCAGTCTTCCCGGGCCGAGTTCCTTCTATGGCTACACCTTC
CASSLPGPSSFYGYTF
>once|-|TRBJ1-4|TRBV28
TGTGCCAGCAGGCCTGGGGGGGACGGTGAAAAACTGTTTTTT
CASRPGGDGEKLFF
>-|-|TRBJ1-1|TRBV6-1
TGTGCCAGCAGTGAAACTGGGCTTCGCACTGAAGCTTTCTTT
CASSETGLRTEAFF
>once|TRBD2|TRBJ2-3|TRBV11-2
TGTGCCAGCACCTCGACTAGCGGGGTTCGGGGCACAGATACGCAGTATTTT
CASTSTSGVRGTDTQYF
>-|-|TRBJ1-1|TRBV6-5
TGTGCCAGCAGTTCTTTCCGGGGGGTTAGGGGTGAAGCTTTCTTT
CASSSFRGVRGEAFF
>few|TRBD2|TRBJ2-5|TRBV20-1
TGCAGTGCTAGATGGCGGGAGGGCCGAGAGACCCAGTACTTC
CSARWREGRETQYF
>-|TRBD2|TRBJ2-5|TRBV12-3/TRBV12-4
TGTGCCAGCAGGCTAGCGGGGGGGAAAGAGACCCAGTACTTC
CASRLAGGKETQYF
>-|TRBD2|TRBJ2-1|TRBV20-1
TGCAGTGCTAGAGGAGGAGGACTAGCGGATGAGCAGTTCTTC
CSARGGGLADEQFF
>-|TRBD2|TRBJ2-7|TRBV20-1
TGCAGTGCTAGAGATCCGGCTAGCGGCTACGAGCAGTACTTC
CSARDPASGYEQYF
>few|-|TRBJ2-5|TRBV5-1
TGCGCCAGCACCCCCAGGGGACAAAGGCTTGAGACCCAGTACTTC
CASTPRGQRLETQYF
>-|TRBD2|TRBJ2-1|TRBV27
TGTGCCAGCAGTCCACTAGCGGGGGCGGAGACCCAGTTCTTC
CASSPLAGAETQFF
>few|-|TRBJ2-5|TRBV3-1
TGTGCCAGCAGCCAAGGAGTAGTGTCCCAGACCCAGTACTTC
CASSQGVVSQTQYF
>-|-|TRBJ2-5|TRBV5-6
TGTGCCAGCACCCTACAAGTAGAGAATGAGCAGTACTTC
CASTLQVENEQYF
>-|TRBD1|TRBJ1-1|TRBV5-1
TGCGCCAGCAGCTTGGGAATACCGGGACAGGGGGCACGGGGCACTGAAGCTTTCTTT
CASSLGIPGQGARGTEAFF
>few|-|TRBJ1-3|TRBV28
TGTGCCAGCAGTCCCTACAGGGACTCTGGAAACACCATATATTTT
CASSPYRDSGNTIYF
>few|TRBD1|TRBJ1-1|TRBV20-1
TGCAGTGCAAGGGCCACAGGGGGGGACACTGAAGCTTTCTTT
CSARATGGDTEAFF
>-|TRBD1|TRBJ1-5|TRBV16
TGTGCCAGCAGCCAAATCCTCAGGACAGGGATGAAGCCCAATCAGCCCCAGCATTTT
CASSQILRTGMKPNQPQHF
>-|-|TRBJ2-1|TRBV7-2
TGTGCCAGCAGCTTAGGACAGCCGCAATTCTACGAGCAGTTCTTC
CASSLGQPQFYEQFF
>-|TRBD2|TRBJ2-5|TRBV5-1
TGCGCCAGCAGCCGTTGGGGAGGGATGGAGACCCAGTACTTC
CASSRWGGMETQYF
>few|TRBD2|TRBJ2-1|TRBV7-2
TGTGCCAGCAGCGGCCCGCTAGCGGCCCCCTACAATGAGCAGTTCTTC
CASSGPLAAPYNEQFF
>few|-|TRBJ2-1|TRBV20-1
TGCAGTGCGAGGGCCGAGTGGAATGAGCAGTTCTTC
CSARAEWNEQFF
>-|-|TRBJ1-4|TRBV28
TGTGCCAGCAGTATAGGGAACGAAAAACTGTTTTTT
CASSIGNEKLFF
>-|TRBD2|TRBJ2-3|TRBV4-2
TGTGCCAGCAGCCAAGGATTGTGGACTAGCGGGGGGACGCAGTATTTT
CASSQGLWTSGGTQYF
>few|TRBD2|TRBJ2-5|TRBV11-2
TGTGCCAGCAGGCGCCCCGGACTAGGGGTCGAGACCCAGTACTTC
CASRRPGLGVETQYF
>few|-|TRBJ2-7|TRBV28
TGTGCCAGCACCCCTGGGTGGGGCTCGGAGCAGTACTTC
CASTPGWGSEQYF